This TCR beta chain was retrieved from a study of neurological immune-mediated disorders. This clonotype was found many times. The cDNA was produced through 5'RACE with 10-nucleotide random UMIs. Sequencing of 15-18 subjects in each run yielded over 160 million TCR-beta sequences. MiXCR, run by TCRdb on the 5' RACE reads, gives a single entry per CDR3 protein. The data show around 79,000 distinct CDR3 sequences, with over 12% seen just once and roughly 7.3% held by the top ten. This CDR3 is built from 16 residues. CDR1 and CDR2 from the germline V gene are MNHNY and SVGAGI (reference sequence). V dropped 0 bases and J dropped 2 bases, with 11 bases sitting between them.

The specimen sequenced was PBMCs. This clonotype was sampled from a woman in her 50s in good health. This sequence joins TRBV6-6 and TRBJ1-5; no clear D. The CDR3 DNA is TGTGCCAGCAGTTACTCGAGTGGGAAGGGCAATCAGCCCCAGCATTTT. Its protein is CASSYSSGKGNQPQHF.